This passage covers 17 T cell receptor beta chains from one sample sequenced in a study of blood T cell repertoires in COVID-19. Method: immunoSEQ multiplex PCR; TCRdb's copy keeps in-frame clones and lacks some. This table holds 150,000 to 170,000 clones, about three quarters found once. Specimen: peripheral blood. The receptors stem from a man older than 75 with acute or convalescent COVID-19.

The rearrangement links TRBV6-2 or TRBV6-3 to TRBJ2-3, with no clear D. The CDR3 contains 14 residues. V gave up 5 bases and J gave up 4 bases, with 13 bases separating them. Germline CDR1 MNHEY, CDR2 SVGEGT. The CDR3 here is CASSLVLAPDTQYF. The CDR3 region has the DNA TGTGCCAGCAGTCTCGTCTTGGCTCCAGATACGCAGTATTTT.

CDR3 coding DNA: TGTGCCAGCAGACGACAGCCAGGCAGTGATGAAGCTTTCTTT. This codes for CASRRQPGSDEAFF. The chain combines TRBV6-5 with TRBJ1-1; tentatively, D is TRBD1 (5 bases). CDR3 length: 14 residues. V lost 6 bases, J lost 7 bases, and 18 bases lay in between. Germline V gene data show CDR1 as MNHEY and CDR2 as SVGAGI.

J is TRBJ2-7 and V is TRBV10-3; 9 bases match TRBD2. Germline V gene data show CDR1 as ENHRY and CDR2 as SYGVKD. The J segment lost 6 bases and the V segment lost 3 bases, leaving 9 bases of the junction unmatched. This CDR3 is built from 15 residues. Here the CDR3 reads CAISEGGGGAVEQYF. For the CDR3, the DNA is TGTGCCATCAGTGAAGGCGGCGGGGGGGCCGTCGAGCAGTACTTC.

V is TRBV7-3 and J is TRBJ2-7, with 12 bases matching TRBD2. This CDR3 region has 18 residues. Germline V gene sequence: CDR1 SGHTA, CDR2 FQGTGA. After removal of 5 bases from V and 3 bases from J, the junction contained 14 bases not matched to a gene. CDR3 sequence reads: CASSLQPGLAGDDYEQYF. CDR3 bases: TGTGCCAGCAGCCTCCAACCGGGACTAGCGGGCGATGACTACGAGCAGTACTTC.

The chain is built from TRBV2 and TRBJ2-7, with 10 positions matching TRBD1. The V and J ends lost 5 bases and 5 bases, in that order; junction bases with no gene match: 6. The CDR3 runs to 14 residues. CDR1 and CDR2 (germline): SNHLY, FYNNEI. CDR3 residues: CASSRQGAQDEQYF. In DNA form, the CDR3 reads TGTGCCAGCAGTAGACAGGGGGCGCAGGACGAGCAGTACTTC.

This clone is a singleton in its sample. The chain is built from TRBV10-3 and TRBJ1-1, with 7 bases fitting TRBD1. This CDR3 is 14 amino acids long. The V gene end was trimmed by 6 bases and the J gene end by 4 bases; junction bases not matched to a gene: 8. From germline, CDR1 is ENHRY and CDR2 SYGVKD. CDR3 DNA sequence: TGTGCCATCAGGATAGACAGGGTTGTCACTGAAGCTTTCTTT. Protein product: CAIRIDRVVTEAFF.

Turning to this clone: The identical CDR3 is also encoded by other nucleotide sequences in the sample. This chain connects TRBV5-1 to TRBJ2-5, with 7 bases lining up with TRBD1. With V trimmed by 2 bases and J by 3 bases, 4 bases remained unmatched. Germline V gene data show CDR1 as SGHRS and CDR2 as YFSETQ. The CDR3 is 14 amino acids. The CDR3 sequence: CASSFGQAEETQYF. CDR3 sequence (DNA): TGCGCCAGCAGCTTCGGACAGGCGGAAGAGACCCAGTACTTC. The variable domain in full, completed from reference TRBV5-1 and TRBJ2-5, reads KAGVTQTPRYLIKTRGQQVTLSCSPISGHRSVSWYQQTPGQGLQFLFEYFSETQRNKGNFPGRFSGRQFSNSRSEMNVSTLELGDSALYLCASSFGQAEETQYFGPGTRLLVL.

The rearrangement joins TRBV27 to TRBJ1-1; D call uncertain. V was clipped by 5 bases and J by 4 bases, with 23 bases between them. The CDR3 totals 17 residues. Per the germline V gene, CDR1 is MNHEY and CDR2 is SMNVEV (reference sequence). CDR3 nucleotide sequence: TGTGCCAGCAGTGCCTCCCTACAGCGTCAGCGGTCCACTGAAGCTTTCTTT. Translation gives CASSASLQRQRSTEAFF.

The chain couples TRBV3-1 (or the pseudogene TRBV3-2) to TRBJ1-1, with 9 bases identical to TRBD1. This CDR3 contains 18 residues. The J segment lost 5 bases and the V segment lost 4 bases, leaving 17 bases of the junction unmatched. Germline V gene sequence: CDR1 LGHDT, CDR2 YNNKEL (reference sequence). This CDR3 reads CASSPKTGTGLKGTEAFF. In DNA form, the CDR3 reads TGTGCCAGCAGCCCTAAGACCGGGACAGGGTTAAAGGGAACTGAAGCTTTCTTT.

The chain recombines TRBV7-9 with TRBJ2-5; no clear D gene. V was clipped by 1 base and J by 0 bases, with 6 bases between them. CDR1 and CDR2 (germline): SEHNR, FQNEAQ (reference sequence). The CDR3 is 14 residues long. CDR3 sequence reads: CASSLGANQETQYF. The CDR3 DNA reads TGTGCCAGCAGCTTAGGGGCGAACCAAGAGACCCAGTACTTC. Using reference TRBV7-9 and TRBJ2-5 for the parts outside the CDR3, the full variable domain is DTGVSQNPRHKITKRGQNVTFRCDPISEHNRLYWYRQTLGQGPEFLTYFQNEAQLEKSRLLSDRFSAERPKGSFSTLEIQRTEQGDSAMYLCASSLGANQETQYFGPGTRLLVL.

The V and J genes are TRBV7-3 and TRBJ2-5; 11 bases fit TRBD2. V trimming: 5 bases; J trimming: 5 bases; junction bases outside the gene matches: 4. Germline V gene data show CDR1 as SGHTA and CDR2 as FQGTGA. CDR3 length equals 14 residues. The CDR3 sequence is CASSAGTSGETQYF. CDR3 nucleotide sequence: TGTGCCAGCAGCGCCGGGACTAGCGGTGAGACCCAGTACTTC.

The chain joins TRBV24-1 to TRBJ2-3; tentatively, D is TRBD1 (6 bases). The V and J ends lost 7 bases and 6 bases respectively, with 16 bases between them. The CDR3 is 14 residues long. Germline CDR1 and CDR2: KGHDR and SFDVKD. CDR3 DNA: TGTGCCACCAGGGACAGCGCTGGGGTCGATACGCAGTATTTT. Translating it yields CATRDSAGVDTQYF.

The gene calls are TRBV7-9 and TRBJ1-3; 7 bases agree with TRBD1. Losses at the gene ends were 2 bases for V and 2 bases for J; bases not matched to a gene: 3. The CDR3 is 15 amino acids. The germline V gene encodes CDR1 SEHNR and CDR2 FQNEAQ (reference sequence). The CDR3 bases are TGTGCCAGCAGCTTACCACAGGGGACTGGAAACACCATATATTTT. Amino acids: CASSLPQGTGNTIYF.

The genes are TRBV7-9 and TRBJ1-1; D not resolved. The CDR3 is 12 amino acids. Trimming cost V 2 bases and J 8 bases, with 9 bases left between them. Germline CDR1 is SEHNR and CDR2 is FQNEAQ (reference sequence). The CDR3 DNA follows: TGTGCCAGCAGCTTAAAGAGTATGGAAGCTTTCTTT. The encoded protein is CASSLKSMEAFF.

The V call is TRBV5-1, the J call TRBJ2-1; 11 bases fit TRBD2. Unmatched junction bases numbered 8, after V lost 6 bases and J lost 6 bases. This CDR3 spans 15 amino acids. The germline V gene has CDR1 SGHRS and CDR2 YFSETQ. In DNA form, the CDR3 reads TGCGCCAGCACCTTCTCACTAGCGGGGGCCAATGAGCAGTTCTTC. Protein sequence: CASTFSLAGANEQFF.

CDR3 protein: CASSIMGGVANTEAFF. The DNA of the CDR3 is TGTGCCAGTAGTATAATGGGGGGAGTGGCGAACACTGAAGCTTTCTTT. This chain uses TRBV19 with TRBJ1-1, with D possibly being TRBD1 (5 bases). This CDR3 comprises 16 residues. The V gene's germline CDR1 is LNHDA and CDR2 SQIVND (reference sequence). V was trimmed by 2 bases and J by 1 base, leaving 14 bases between them. The variable domain in full, completed from reference TRBV19 and TRBJ1-1, reads DGGITQSPKYLFRKEGQNVTLSCEQNLNHDAMYWYRQDPGQGLRLIYYSQIVNDFQKGDIAEGYSVSREKKESFPLTVTSAQKNPTAFYLCASSIMGGVANTEAFFGQGTRLTVV.

The chain combines TRBV4-3 with TRBJ1-1; 8 bases fit TRBD1. This CDR3 region has 12 residues. The V gene's germline CDR1 is LGHNA and CDR2 YSLEER. Trimming at V came to 4 bases and at J to 7 bases, leaving 2 bases not matched to a gene. CDR3 nucleotides: TGCGCCAGCAGCCTCGGGACAGGTGAAGCTTTCTTT. The encoded protein is CASSLGTGEAFF.